The 23 T cell receptor beta chains below all came from one sample that was sequenced in a study of blood T cell repertoires in COVID-19 (dated by TCRdb to 2019 to 2021). The library came from the immunoSEQ multiplex PCR assay. In its TCRdb copy, this immuneACCESS table keeps in-frame sequences only and misses some clones. Where compared with another copy, unresolved V genes explain less than half of these, and the others have no known cause. For this sample the table gives roughly 30,000 clones, of which approximately 76% were detected only once. The ten largest clonotypes hold approximately 41% of the sample. Source material: peripheral blood. These receptors were obtained from a man aged 65 to 85 with acute or convalescent COVID-19.

This clone appeared once. This chain links TRBV18 with TRBJ1-3; 8 bases align to TRBD1. J gave up 1 base and V 4 bases, and 3 bases lay outside the gene matches. CDR1 and CDR2 from the germline V gene are KGHSH and LQKENI. The CDR3 covers 15 residues. CDR3 sequence reads: CASSRGTGSGNTIYF. The DNA of the CDR3 is TGTGCCAGCTCACGCGGGACAGGATCTGGAAACACCATATATTTT.

This clone showed up just once. J is TRBJ2-1 and V is TRBV7-7, with 7 bases fitting TRBD1. Looked up from germline, CDR1 is SSHAT and CDR2 is FNYEAQ (reference sequence). The CDR3 loop spans 15 amino acids. With 5 bases clipped from V and 6 bases from J, the junction kept 10 bases outside the gene matches. The CDR3 is CASSPERGRINEQFF. The DNA for the CDR3 is TGTGCCAGCAGCCCTGAGAGGGGGCGCATCAATGAGCAGTTCTTC.

The V call is TRBV11-2, the J call TRBJ1-1, with TRBD1 matching over 7 bases. V was pared by 6 bases and J by 5 bases, with 12 bases of the junction left unmatched. Looked up from germline, CDR1 is SGHAT and CDR2 is FQNNGV. This CDR3 is 15 amino acids long. CDR3 DNA: TGTGCCAGCAGTTTAACAGGGGTAACGACGACTGAAGCTTTCTTT. It yields the protein CASSLTGVTTTEAFF.

CDR3 residues: CAISEGTREQFF. The CDR3 DNA reads TGTGCCATCAGTGAAGGGACTCGCGAGCAGTTCTTC. The chain uses TRBV10-3 and TRBJ2-1; possible D gene TRBD2, 6 bases. CDR1 is ENHRY, CDR2 SYGVKD, per germline. The CDR3 has 12 residues. Trimming shortened V by 3 bases and J by 10 bases, and 10 bases separated the two germline ends.

V usage is TRBV7-6 and J usage is TRBJ2-3, with 12 bases aligning to TRBD2. J gave up 0 bases and V 5 bases, and 6 bases lay outside the gene matches. Germline CDR1 SGHVS, CDR2 FNYEAQ. The CDR3 totals 17 residues. This CDR3 reads CASSPLAGGISTDTQYF. The DNA for the CDR3 is TGTGCCAGCAGCCCCCTAGCGGGGGGGATTAGCACAGATACGCAGTATTTT.

The table lists this clone with a few counts. This sequence joins TRBV5-8 and TRBJ2-3; TRBD2 matches 8 bases. With V trimmed by 3 bases and J by 2 bases, 5 bases remained unmatched. Germline CDR1 reads SGHTS; CDR2 reads YDEGEE. This CDR3 is 15 amino acids long. CDR3 region: CASSSSGLLTDTQYF. The DNA for the CDR3 is TGTGCCAGCAGCTCTAGCGGGCTACTCACAGATACGCAGTATTTT.

The chain is built from TRBV18 and TRBJ1-2; TRBD1 matches 9 bases. Germline V gives CDR1 KGHSH, CDR2 LQKENI. V was pared by 0 bases and J by 4 bases, with 12 bases of the junction left unmatched. This CDR3 is built from 18 residues. The CDR3 DNA follows: TGTGCCAGCTCACCACCGAGTTTCTTTGCGGGACAGGGCTATGGCTACACCTTC. Amino acids: CASSPPSFFAGQGYGYTF.

The chain uses TRBV29-1 and TRBJ1-2; D might be TRBD1 (5 bases). V was trimmed by 5 bases and J by 1 base, leaving 17 bases between them. The CDR3 consists of 15 residues. Per the germline V gene, CDR1 is SQVTM and CDR2 is ANQGSEA. The CDR3 DNA sequence: TGCAGCGTTCTCCCCCGGGGGGTGGGTAACTATGGCTACACCTTC. The encoded protein is CSVLPRGVGNYGYTF.

The chain joins TRBV6-6 to TRBJ2-2, with 11 bases aligning to TRBD2. The V segment lost 4 bases and the J segment 5 bases; nucleotides outside the gene matches: 6. The germline V gene encodes CDR1 MNHNY and CDR2 SVGAGI (reference sequence). CDR3 length: 16 amino acids. DNA for the CDR3: TGTGCCAGCAGTTTAGCGGGGGGGCAGTGGACCGGGGAGCTGTTTTTT. Translating gives CASSLAGGQWTGELFF.

J is TRBJ2-3 and V is TRBV18, with D maybe TRBD1 (8 bases). The CDR3 extends over 18 amino acids. Germline V gene data show CDR1 as KGHSH and CDR2 as LQKENI. V gave up 4 bases and J gave up 3 bases, with 23 bases separating them. Written as DNA, the CDR3 is TGTGCCAGCTCACTTTACCCTTTAACAGGGGGGGAAACAGATACGCAGTATTTT. It specifies CASSLYPLTGGETDTQYF. Complete variable domain (other parts from reference TRBV18 and TRBJ2-3): NAGVMQNPRHLVRRRGQEARLRCSPMKGHSHVYWYRQLPEEGLKFMVYLQKENIIDESGMPKERFSAEFPKEGPSILRIQQVVRGDSAAYFCASSLYPLTGGETDTQYFGPGTRLTVL.

The gene calls are TRBV4-3 and TRBJ1-5, with 8 bases identical to TRBD1. V lost 0 bases, J lost 7 bases, and 5 bases stayed unmatched. The CDR3 runs 15 residues. Germline CDR1 and CDR2: LGHNA and YSLEER. The CDR3 here is CASSQDFRGRQPQHF. The DNA for the CDR3 is TGCGCCAGCAGCCAAGATTTCAGGGGGCGGCAGCCCCAGCATTTT.

The CDR3 bases are TGCGCCAGCAGCAACGGACAGGGAGGAGAGCAGTACTTC. Encoded protein: CASSNGQGGEQYF. The J gene is TRBJ2-7, the V gene TRBV5-1; 8 bases match TRBD1. V was clipped by 4 bases and J by 7 bases; unmatched bases: 7. Germline-derived CDR1 and CDR2 are SGHRS and YFSETQ. The CDR3 runs to 13 residues.

The chain couples TRBV7-2 to TRBJ1-1, with a possible D match to TRBD1 (5 bases). The germline gives CDR1 SGHTA, CDR2 FQGNSA. The CDR3 consists of 16 residues. The germline V and J ends were trimmed by 0 bases and 1 base, with 12 bases remaining between them. The CDR3 region is CASSLAGGARNTEAFF. CDR3 DNA sequence: TGTGCCAGCAGCTTAGCCGGTGGGGCGCGGAACACTGAAGCTTTCTTT.

The J gene is TRBJ1-2, the V gene TRBV5-1; 7 bases line up with TRBD1. J lost 9 bases, V lost 0 bases, and 14 bases had no gene match. Germline assignment: CDR1 SGHRS and CDR2 YFSETQ. The CDR3 is 16 residues long. CDR3 in amino acids: CASSLGTGVSDLRYTF. CDR3 sequence (DNA): TGCGCCAGCAGCTTGGGAACAGGGGTGAGCGACTTGCGCTACACCTTC. Full variable domain (missing parts from reference TRBV5-1 and TRBJ1-2): KAGVTQTPRYLIKTRGQQVTLSCSPISGHRSVSWYQQTPGQGLQFLFEYFSETQRNKGNFPGRFSGRQFSNSRSEMNVSTLELGDSALYLCASSLGTGVSDLRYTFGSGTRLTVV.

The chain carries TRBV6-5 and TRBJ2-3; TRBD2 matches at 8 bases. Trimming cost V 5 bases and J 0 bases; bases outside gene matches: 4. Germline CDR1 reads MNHEY; CDR2 reads SVGAGI. The CDR3 loop spans 15 amino acids. The CDR3 reads CASSTLAASTDTQYF. CDR3 nucleotide sequence: TGTGCCAGCAGTACACTAGCGGCGAGCACAGATACGCAGTATTTT.

The V call is TRBV4-1, the J call TRBJ2-2; D perhaps matches TRBD2 (5 bases). CDR1 and CDR2 (germline): MGHRA, YSYEKL. With 6 bases removed from V and 6 bases from J, the gap between germline ends came to 11 bases. The CDR3 runs to 13 residues. In DNA, the CDR3 is TGCGCCAGCAGTCCTAGCAATGCCGGGGAGCTGTTTTTT. Translating it yields CASSPSNAGELFF.

This clone was observed a handful of times. J is TRBJ1-1 and V is TRBV14; possible D gene TRBD1, 5 bases. V was pared by 7 bases and J by 0 bases, with 15 bases between. The CDR3 runs 15 residues. Germline V gene sequence: CDR1 SGHDN, CDR2 FVKESK. Written as DNA, the CDR3 is TGTGCCAGCACCGCTCAAATGACAGTGAACACTGAAGCTTTCTTT. Translating gives CASTAQMTVNTEAFF.

A few counts support this clone. The rearrangement uses TRBV7-8 and TRBJ1-3, with D maybe TRBD1 (5 bases). The V gene lost 3 bases and the J gene lost 4 bases, with 10 bases spanning the gap. From germline, CDR1 is SGHVS and CDR2 FQNEAQ. The CDR3 is 14 residues long. The CDR3 loop is CASSFAGLGNTIYF. Written as DNA, the CDR3 is TGTGCCAGCAGCTTTGCAGGGCTCGGAAACACCATATATTTT.

The V and J genes are TRBV7-3 and TRBJ2-5; D not certain. This CDR3 is 13 amino acids long. The germline V and J ends were trimmed by 2 bases and 2 bases, with 6 bases remaining between them. Germline CDR1 SGHTA, CDR2 FQGTGA. The CDR3 loop is CASSLSQQETQYF. In DNA, the CDR3 is TGTGCCAGCAGCTTATCACAACAAGAGACCCAGTACTTC.

The chain carries TRBV7-9 and TRBJ2-5; 10 nucleotides line up with TRBD2. The V and J ends lost 5 bases and 3 bases, in that order; junction bases with no gene match: 9. The germline gives CDR1 SEHNR, CDR2 FQNEAQ (reference sequence). The length of the CDR3 is 16 residues. CDR3 region: CASSAPSGRLKETQYF. In DNA form, the CDR3 reads TGTGCCAGCAGCGCGCCTAGCGGGAGATTAAAAGAGACCCAGTACTTC. The full variable domain, completed using reference TRBV7-9 and TRBJ2-5, is DTGVSQNPRHKITKRGQNVTFRCDPISEHNRLYWYRQTLGQGPEFLTYFQNEAQLEKSRLLSDRFSAERPKGSFSTLEIQRTEQGDSAMYLCASSAPSGRLKETQYFGPGTRLLVL.

The chain has TRBV2 and TRBJ1-5; weak D call: TRBD1 (5 bases). Germline CDR1 is SNHLY and CDR2 is FYNNEI. This CDR3 is 16 amino acids long. Trimming cost V 3 bases and J 1 base, with 13 bases left between them. CDR3 coding DNA: TGTGCCAGCAGTGACAGGGCCGTGGGAAGCAATCAGCCCCAGCATTTT. This sequence encodes CASSDRAVGSNQPQHF.

CDR3 sequence (DNA): TGTGCCAGCAGCTTCGGGGGGCACGCTGAAGCTTTCTTT. This sequence encodes CASSFGGHAEAFF. The chain is built from TRBV5-4 and TRBJ1-1, with D maybe TRBD1 (6 bases). Germline CDR1 SGHNT, CDR2 YYREEE (reference sequence). The CDR3 consists of 13 residues. Trimming took 2 bases from V and 6 from J, leaving 11 bases between them.

A few counts support this clone. This chain joins TRBV28 and TRBJ2-7, with D uncertain. Germline assignment: CDR1 MDHEN and CDR2 SYDVKM. Between the trimmed V and J ends, which lost 3 bases and 4 bases, there was a span of 10 bases. There are 13 residues in the CDR3. CDR3 coding DNA: TGTGCCAGCAGTTTTCGGAGATTTTACGAGCAGTACTTC. It translates to CASSFRRFYEQYF.